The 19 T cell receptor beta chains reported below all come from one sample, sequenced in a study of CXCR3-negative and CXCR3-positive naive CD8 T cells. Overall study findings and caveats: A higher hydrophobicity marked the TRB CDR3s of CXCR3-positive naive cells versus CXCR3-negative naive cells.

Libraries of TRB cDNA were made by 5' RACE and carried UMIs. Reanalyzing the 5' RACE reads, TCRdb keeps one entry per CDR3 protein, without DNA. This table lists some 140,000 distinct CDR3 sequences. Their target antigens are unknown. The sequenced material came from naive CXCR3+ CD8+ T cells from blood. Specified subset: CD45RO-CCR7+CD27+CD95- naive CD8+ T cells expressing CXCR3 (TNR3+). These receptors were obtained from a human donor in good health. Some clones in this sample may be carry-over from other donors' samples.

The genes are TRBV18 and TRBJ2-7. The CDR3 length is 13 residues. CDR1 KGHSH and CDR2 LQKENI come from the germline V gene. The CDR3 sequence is CASSPPDNYEQYF.

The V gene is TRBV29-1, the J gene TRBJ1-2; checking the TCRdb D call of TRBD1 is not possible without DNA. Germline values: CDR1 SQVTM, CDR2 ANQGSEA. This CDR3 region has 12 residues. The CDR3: CSAQDRGDGYTF. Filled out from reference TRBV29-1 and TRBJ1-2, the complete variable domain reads SAVISQKPSRDICQRGTSLTIQCQVDSQVTMMFWYRQQPGQSLTLIATANQGSEATYESGFVIDKFPISRPNLTFSTLTVSNMSPEDSSIYLCSAQDRGDGYTFGSGTRLTVV.

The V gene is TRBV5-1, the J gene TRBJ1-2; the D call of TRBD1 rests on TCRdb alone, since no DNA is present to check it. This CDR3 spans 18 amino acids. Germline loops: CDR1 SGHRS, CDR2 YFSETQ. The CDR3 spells CASSLYAGPGQVNYGYTF.

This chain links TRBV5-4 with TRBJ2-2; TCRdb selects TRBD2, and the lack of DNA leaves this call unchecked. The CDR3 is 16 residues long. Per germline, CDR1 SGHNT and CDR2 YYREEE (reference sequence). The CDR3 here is CASSLGLAGITGELFF.

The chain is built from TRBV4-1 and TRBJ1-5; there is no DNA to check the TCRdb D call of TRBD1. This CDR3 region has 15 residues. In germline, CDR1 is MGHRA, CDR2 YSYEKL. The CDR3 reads CASSQLEGSNQPQHF.

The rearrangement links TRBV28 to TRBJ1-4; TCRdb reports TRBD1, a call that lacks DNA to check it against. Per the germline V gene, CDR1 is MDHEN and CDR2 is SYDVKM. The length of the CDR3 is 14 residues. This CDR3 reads CASSTGPQNEKLFF.

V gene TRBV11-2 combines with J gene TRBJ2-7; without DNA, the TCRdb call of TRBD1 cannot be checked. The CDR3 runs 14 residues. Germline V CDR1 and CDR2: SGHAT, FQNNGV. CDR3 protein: CASSLAYREGEQYF. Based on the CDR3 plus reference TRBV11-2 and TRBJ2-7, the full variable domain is EAGVAQSPRYKIIEKRQSVAFWCNPISGHATLYWYQQILGQGPKLLIQFQNNGVVDDSQLPKDRFSAERLKGVDSTLKIQPAKLEDSAVYLCASSLAYREGEQYFGPGTRLTVT.

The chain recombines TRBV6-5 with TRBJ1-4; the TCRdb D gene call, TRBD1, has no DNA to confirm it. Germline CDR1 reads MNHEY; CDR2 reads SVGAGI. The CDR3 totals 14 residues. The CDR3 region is CASSFRDRREKLFF.

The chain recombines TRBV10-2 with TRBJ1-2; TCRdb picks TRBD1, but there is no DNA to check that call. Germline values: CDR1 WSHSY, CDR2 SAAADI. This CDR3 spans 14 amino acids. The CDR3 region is CASSEGTPSYGYTF.

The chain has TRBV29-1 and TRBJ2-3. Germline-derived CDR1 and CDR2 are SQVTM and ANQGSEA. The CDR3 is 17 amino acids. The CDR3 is CSVEDTLSGIATDTQYF.

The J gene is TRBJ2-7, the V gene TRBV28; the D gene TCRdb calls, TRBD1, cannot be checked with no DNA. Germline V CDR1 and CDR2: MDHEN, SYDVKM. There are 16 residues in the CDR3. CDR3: CASSLNTRTETYEQYF.

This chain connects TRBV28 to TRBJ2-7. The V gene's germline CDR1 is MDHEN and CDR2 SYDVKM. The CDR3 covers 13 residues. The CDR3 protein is CASSFTGAYEQYF. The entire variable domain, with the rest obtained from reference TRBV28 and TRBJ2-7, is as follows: DVKVTQSSRYLVKRTGEKVFLECVQDMDHENMFWYRQDPGLGLRLIYFSYDVKMKEKGDIPEGYSVSREKKERFSLILESASTNQTSMYLCASSFTGAYEQYFGPGTRLTVT.

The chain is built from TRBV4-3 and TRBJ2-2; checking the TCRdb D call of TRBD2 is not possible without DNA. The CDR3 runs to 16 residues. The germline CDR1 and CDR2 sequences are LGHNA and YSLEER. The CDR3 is CASSQEVLGGTGELFF.

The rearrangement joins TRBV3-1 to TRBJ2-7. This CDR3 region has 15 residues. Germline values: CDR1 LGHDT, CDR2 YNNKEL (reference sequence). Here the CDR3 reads CASSKVLEGFYEQYF.

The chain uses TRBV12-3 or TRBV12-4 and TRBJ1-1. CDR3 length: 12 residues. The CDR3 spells CASSLMNTEAFF.

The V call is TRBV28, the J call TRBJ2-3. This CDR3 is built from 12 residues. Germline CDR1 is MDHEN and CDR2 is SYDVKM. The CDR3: CASSFGTVPQYF.

The CDR3 protein is CATSRVRKSSGNTIYF. V gene TRBV15 combines with J gene TRBJ1-3. Germline CDR1 and CDR2: LNHNV and YYDKDF (reference sequence). The length of the CDR3 is 16 residues.

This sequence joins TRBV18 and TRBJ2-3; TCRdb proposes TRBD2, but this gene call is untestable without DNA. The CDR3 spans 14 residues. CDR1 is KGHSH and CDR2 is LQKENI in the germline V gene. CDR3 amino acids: CASSKGLETDTQYF.

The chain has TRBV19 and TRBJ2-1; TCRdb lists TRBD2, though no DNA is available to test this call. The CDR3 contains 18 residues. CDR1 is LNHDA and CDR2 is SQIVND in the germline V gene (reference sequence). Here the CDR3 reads CASQRGGRTVTTGNEQFF.